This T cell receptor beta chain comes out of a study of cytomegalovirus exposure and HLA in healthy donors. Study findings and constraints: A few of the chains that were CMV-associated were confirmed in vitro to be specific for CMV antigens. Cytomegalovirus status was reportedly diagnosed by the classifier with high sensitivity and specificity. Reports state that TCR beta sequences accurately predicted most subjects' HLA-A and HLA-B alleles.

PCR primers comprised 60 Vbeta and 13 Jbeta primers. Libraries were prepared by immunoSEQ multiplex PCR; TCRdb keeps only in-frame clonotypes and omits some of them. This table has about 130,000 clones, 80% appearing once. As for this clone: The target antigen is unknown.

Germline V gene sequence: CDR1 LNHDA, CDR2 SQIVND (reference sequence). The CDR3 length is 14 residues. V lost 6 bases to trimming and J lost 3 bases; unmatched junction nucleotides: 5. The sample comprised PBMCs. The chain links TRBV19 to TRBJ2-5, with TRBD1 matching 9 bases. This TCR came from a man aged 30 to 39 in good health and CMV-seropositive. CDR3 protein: CASSRQGEKETQYF. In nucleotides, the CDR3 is TGTGCCAGTAGCCGACAGGGGGAAAAAGAGACCCAGTACTTC.